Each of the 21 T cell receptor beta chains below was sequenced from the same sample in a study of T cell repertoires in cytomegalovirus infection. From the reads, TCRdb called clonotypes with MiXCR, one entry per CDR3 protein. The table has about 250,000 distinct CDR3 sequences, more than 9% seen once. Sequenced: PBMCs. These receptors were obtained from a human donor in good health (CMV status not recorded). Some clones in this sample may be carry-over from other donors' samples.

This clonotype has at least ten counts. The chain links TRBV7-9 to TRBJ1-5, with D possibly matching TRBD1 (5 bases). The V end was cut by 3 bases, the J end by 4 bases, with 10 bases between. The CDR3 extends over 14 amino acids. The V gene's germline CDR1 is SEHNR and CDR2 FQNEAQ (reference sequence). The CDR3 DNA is TGTGCCAGCAGCTTTCCGGGACGGAATCAGCCCCAGCATTTT. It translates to CASSFPGRNQPQHF. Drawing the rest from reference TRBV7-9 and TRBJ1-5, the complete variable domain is DTGVSQNPRHKITKRGQNVTFRCDPISEHNRLYWYRQTLGQGPEFLTYFQNEAQLEKSRLLSDRFSAERPKGSFSTLEIQRTEQGDSAMYLCASSFPGRNQPQHFGDGTRLSIL.

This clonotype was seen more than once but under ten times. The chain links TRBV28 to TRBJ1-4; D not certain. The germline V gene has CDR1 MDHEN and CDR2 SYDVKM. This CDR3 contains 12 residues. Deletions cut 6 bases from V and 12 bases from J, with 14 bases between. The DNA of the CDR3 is TGTGCCAGCAGCCCCCTCATCTTCGAACTGTTTTTT. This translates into CASSPLIFELFF.

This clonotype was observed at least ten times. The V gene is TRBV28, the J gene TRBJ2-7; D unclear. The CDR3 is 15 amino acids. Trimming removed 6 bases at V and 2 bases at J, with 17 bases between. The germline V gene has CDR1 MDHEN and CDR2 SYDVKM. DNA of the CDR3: TGTGCCAGCAGAGGATGGCGAGACACCCCCTACGAGCAGTACTTC. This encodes CASRGWRDTPYEQYF.

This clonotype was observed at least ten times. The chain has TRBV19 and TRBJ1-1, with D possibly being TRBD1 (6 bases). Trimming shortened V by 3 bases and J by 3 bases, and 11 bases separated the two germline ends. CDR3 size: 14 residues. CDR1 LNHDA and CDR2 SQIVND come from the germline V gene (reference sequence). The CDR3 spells CASSIRGGDTEAFF. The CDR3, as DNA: TGTGCCAGTAGTATCAGGGGAGGTGACACTGAAGCTTTCTTT.

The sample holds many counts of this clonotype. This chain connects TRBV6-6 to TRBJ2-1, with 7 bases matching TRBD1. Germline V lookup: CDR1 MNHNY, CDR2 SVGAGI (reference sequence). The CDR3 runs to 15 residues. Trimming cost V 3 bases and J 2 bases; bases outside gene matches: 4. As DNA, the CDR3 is TGTGCCAGCAGTTATCCCGGGACAGCCTACAATGAGCAGTTCTTC. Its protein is CASSYPGTAYNEQFF.

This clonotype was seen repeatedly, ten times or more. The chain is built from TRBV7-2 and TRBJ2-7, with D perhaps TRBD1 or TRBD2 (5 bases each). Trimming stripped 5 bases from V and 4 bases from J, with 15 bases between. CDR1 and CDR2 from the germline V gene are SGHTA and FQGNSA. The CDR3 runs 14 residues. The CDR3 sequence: CASSEGPSTYEQYF. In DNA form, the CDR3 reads TGTGCCAGCAGCGAGGGACCGAGCACTTACGAGCAGTACTTC. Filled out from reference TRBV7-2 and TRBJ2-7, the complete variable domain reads GAGVSQSPSNKVTEKGKDVELRCDPISGHTALYWYRQSLGQGLEFLIYFQGNSAPDKSGLPSDRFSAERTGGSVSTLTIQRTQQEDSAVYLCASSEGPSTYEQYFGPGTRLTVT.

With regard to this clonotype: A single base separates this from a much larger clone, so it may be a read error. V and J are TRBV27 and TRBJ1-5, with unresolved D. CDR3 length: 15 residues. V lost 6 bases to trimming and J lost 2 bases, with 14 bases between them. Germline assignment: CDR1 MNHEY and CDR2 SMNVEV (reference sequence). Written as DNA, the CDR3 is TGTGCCAGCAGCCCATCGCGGAATGGCAATCAGCCCCAGCATTTT. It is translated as CASSPSRNGNQPQHF.

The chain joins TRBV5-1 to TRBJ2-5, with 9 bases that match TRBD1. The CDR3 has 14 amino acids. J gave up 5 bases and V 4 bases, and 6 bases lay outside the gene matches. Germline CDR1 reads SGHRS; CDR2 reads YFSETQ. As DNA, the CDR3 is TGCGCCAGCAGCGGGACAGGGACAAGCGAGACCCAGTACTTC. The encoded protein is CASSGTGTSETQYF.

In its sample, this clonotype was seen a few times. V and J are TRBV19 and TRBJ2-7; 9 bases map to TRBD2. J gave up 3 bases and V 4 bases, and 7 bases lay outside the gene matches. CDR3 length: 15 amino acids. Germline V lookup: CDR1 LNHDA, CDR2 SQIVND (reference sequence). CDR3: CASSTGSSGNYEQYF. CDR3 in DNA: TGTGCCAGTAGTACAGGTTCTAGCGGGAACTACGAGCAGTACTTC.

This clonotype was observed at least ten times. DNA for the CDR3: TGTGCCAGCAGCTCCCCGGGAGGCACATTAGACTACGAGCAGTACTTC. This translates into CASSSPGGTLDYEQYF. The V and J genes are TRBV7-9 and TRBJ2-7; 7 bases fit TRBD2. The V gene end was trimmed by 4 bases and the J gene end by 3 bases; junction bases not matched to a gene: 12. Per the germline V gene, CDR1 is SEHNR and CDR2 is FQNEAQ (reference sequence). CDR3 length: 16 amino acids.

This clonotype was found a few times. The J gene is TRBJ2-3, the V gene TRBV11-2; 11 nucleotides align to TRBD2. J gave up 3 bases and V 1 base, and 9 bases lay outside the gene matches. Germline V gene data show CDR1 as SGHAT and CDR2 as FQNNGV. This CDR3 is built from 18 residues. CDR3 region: CASSLARGASGGTDTQYF. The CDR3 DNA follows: TGTGCCAGCAGCTTAGCCCGCGGAGCTAGCGGGGGGACAGATACGCAGTATTTT.

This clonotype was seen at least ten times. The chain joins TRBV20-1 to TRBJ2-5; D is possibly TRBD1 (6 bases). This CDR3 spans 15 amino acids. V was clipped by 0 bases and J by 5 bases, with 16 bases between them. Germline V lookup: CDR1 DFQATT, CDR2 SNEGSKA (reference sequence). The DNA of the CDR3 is TGCAGTGCTAGAGATCAGGTTACAGGGTTGGAGACCCAGTACTTC. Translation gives CSARDQVTGLETQYF.

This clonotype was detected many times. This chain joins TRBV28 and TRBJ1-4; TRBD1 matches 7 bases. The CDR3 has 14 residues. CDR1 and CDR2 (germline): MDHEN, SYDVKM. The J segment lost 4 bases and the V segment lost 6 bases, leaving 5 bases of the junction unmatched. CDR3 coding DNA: TGTGCCAGCAGACCGGGACAGCTTAATGAAAAACTGTTTTTT. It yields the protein CASRPGQLNEKLFF.

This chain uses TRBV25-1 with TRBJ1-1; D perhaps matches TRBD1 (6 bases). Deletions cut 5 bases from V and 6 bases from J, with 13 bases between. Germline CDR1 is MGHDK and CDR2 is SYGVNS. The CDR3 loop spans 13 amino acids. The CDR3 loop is CASSTTGIAEAFF. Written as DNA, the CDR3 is TGTGCCAGCAGTACTACAGGGATCGCTGAAGCTTTCTTT. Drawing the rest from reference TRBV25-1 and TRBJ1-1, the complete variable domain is EADIYQTPRYLVIGTGKKITLECSQTMGHDKMYWYQQDPGMELHLIHYSYGVNSTEKGDLSSESTVSRIRTEHFPLTLESARPSHTSQYLCASSTTGIAEAFFGQGTRLTVV.

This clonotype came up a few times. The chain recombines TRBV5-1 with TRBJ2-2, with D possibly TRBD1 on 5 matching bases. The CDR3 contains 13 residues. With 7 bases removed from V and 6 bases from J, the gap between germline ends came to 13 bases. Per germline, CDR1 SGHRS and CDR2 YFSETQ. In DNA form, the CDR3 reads TGCGCCAGCTCGATCTTGGGGCCCGGGGAGCTGTTTTTT. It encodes CASSILGPGELFF.

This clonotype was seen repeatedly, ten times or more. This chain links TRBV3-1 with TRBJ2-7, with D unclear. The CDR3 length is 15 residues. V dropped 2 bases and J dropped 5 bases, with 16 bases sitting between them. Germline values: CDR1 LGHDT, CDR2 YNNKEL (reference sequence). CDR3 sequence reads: CASSQFSVRSNEQYF. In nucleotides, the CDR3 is TGTGCCAGCAGCCAATTCAGCGTCAGGTCAAACGAGCAGTACTTC.

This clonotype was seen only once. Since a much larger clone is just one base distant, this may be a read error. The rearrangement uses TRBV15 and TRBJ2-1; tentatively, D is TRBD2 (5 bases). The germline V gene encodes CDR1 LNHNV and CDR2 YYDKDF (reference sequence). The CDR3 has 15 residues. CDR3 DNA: TGTGCCACCACCAGAGTCCTGGAGGCCCTCCGGGGGCAGTTCTTC. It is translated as CATTRVLEALRGQFF.

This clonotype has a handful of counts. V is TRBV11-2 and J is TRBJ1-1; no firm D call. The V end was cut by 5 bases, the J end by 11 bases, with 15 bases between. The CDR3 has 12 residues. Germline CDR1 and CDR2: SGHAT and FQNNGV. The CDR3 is CASSMGWFGAFF. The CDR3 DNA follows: TGTGCCAGCAGCATGGGTTGGTTTGGGGCTTTCTTT.

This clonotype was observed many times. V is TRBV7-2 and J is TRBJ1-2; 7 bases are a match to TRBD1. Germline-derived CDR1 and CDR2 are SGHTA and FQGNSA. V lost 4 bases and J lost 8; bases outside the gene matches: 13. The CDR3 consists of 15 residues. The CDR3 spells CASSSSTTGIRGYTF. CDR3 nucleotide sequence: TGTGCCAGCAGCTCATCTACGACAGGGATCAGAGGCTACACCTTC.

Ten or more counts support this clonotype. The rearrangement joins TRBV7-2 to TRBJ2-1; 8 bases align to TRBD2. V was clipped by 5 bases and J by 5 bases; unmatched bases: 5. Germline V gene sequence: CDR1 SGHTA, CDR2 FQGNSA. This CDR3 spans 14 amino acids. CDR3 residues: CASSLTSGNNEQFF. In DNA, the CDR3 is TGTGCCAGCAGCCTTACTAGCGGCAACAATGAGCAGTTCTTC.

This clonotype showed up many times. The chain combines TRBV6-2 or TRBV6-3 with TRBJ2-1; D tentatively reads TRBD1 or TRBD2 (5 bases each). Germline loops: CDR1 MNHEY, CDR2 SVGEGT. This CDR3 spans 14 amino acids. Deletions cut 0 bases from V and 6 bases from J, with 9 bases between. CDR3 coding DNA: TGTGCCAGCAGTTACTCCCCCGGGACCAATGAGCAGTTCTTC. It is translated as CASSYSPGTNEQFF.